There are many counts of the clone carrying this T cell receptor (beta chain). TCRdb re-analysed the 5' RACE reads in MiXCR, keeping a single row per CDR3 protein. The sample records fewer than 700,000 distinct CDR3 sequences, about 20% being singletons. This sample was taken from a study of T-cell memory formation after mild COVID-19. The V end lost 1 base, the J end lost 3 bases, and 12 bases lay between the germline ends. The CDR3 is 15 residues long. Germline-derived CDR1 and CDR2 are LGHDT and YNNKEL (reference sequence). This clonotype was sampled from an adult woman who had mild COVID-19 (a few samples of this study predate the infection). Cell type and time point are not known. Sequencing was done on a sample of PBMCs or a T cell subset sorted from them (not recorded which). The chain is built from TRBV3-1 and TRBJ1-2, with no clear D. The CDR3 nucleotides are TGTGCCAGCAGCCAAGGATCCGGTGCCTACTATGGCTACACCTTC. As protein: CASSQGSGAYYGYTF.